The 20 T cell receptor beta chains presented below share a single source sample, sequenced in a study of blood T cell repertoires in COVID-19. TCRdb keeps only in-frame clones here, not all; method: immunoSEQ multiplex PCR. The sample includes 200,000 or so clones, about 90% seen only once; the top ten take less than 3.5%. Sequenced sample: peripheral blood. The receptors were sampled from a woman aged 60-75 years with acute or convalescent COVID-19.

A single count supports this clone. The V and J genes are TRBV19 and TRBJ1-2; TRBD1 matches 8 bases. Germline V gene sequence: CDR1 LNHDA, CDR2 SQIVND (reference sequence). The CDR3 totals 12 residues. The ends lost 7 bases at V and 4 bases at J; junction bases unmatched: 2. CDR3 in amino acids: CASTTGGYGYTF. Here the CDR3 DNA reads TGTGCCAGTACAACAGGGGGCTATGGCTACACCTTC.

The rearrangement joins TRBV13 to TRBJ2-6, with TRBD2 matching over 13 bases. The CDR3 spans 18 residues. Germline-derived CDR1 and CDR2 are PRHDT and FYEKMQ (reference sequence). J lost 0 bases, V lost 5 bases, and 4 bases had no gene match. Here the CDR3 DNA reads TGTGCCAGCAGCAAGGGACTAGCGGGAATCTCTGGGGCCAACGTCCTGACTTTC. This sequence encodes CASSKGLAGISGANVLTF.

This chain links TRBV9 with TRBJ1-5; 8 positions agree with TRBD1. This CDR3 has 13 residues. Germline CDR1 is SGDLS and CDR2 is YYNGEE. With 4 bases clipped from V and 9 bases from J, the junction kept 6 bases outside the gene matches. CDR3 bases: TGTGCCAGCAGCCCAGGACAGGGTAGGCCCCAGCATTTT. Residues: CASSPGQGRPQHF.

In this sample, this clone turned up a few times. The rearrangement uses TRBV30 and TRBJ1-4; a weak D match, TRBD1 (6 bases). Trimming took 1 base from V and 4 from J, leaving 13 bases between them. The CDR3 sequence is 15 residues long. Germline V gene sequence: CDR1 GTSNPN, CDR2 SVGIG (reference sequence). CDR3 DNA sequence: TGTGCCTGGAGTGCACAACAGGGTATTAATGAAAAACTGTTTTTT. Amino acid sequence: CAWSAQQGINEKLFF.

The chain recombines TRBV6-2 or TRBV6-3 with TRBJ2-3, with 9 positions matching TRBD1. The junction had 14 bases not matched to a gene; V was cut back by 5 bases and J by 2 bases. Germline loops: CDR1 MNHEY, CDR2 SVGEGT. CDR3 size: 18 residues. CDR3 bases: TGTGCCAGCAGTAGACTTCGGACAGGGGAGGTGAACACAGATACGCAGTATTTT. This translates into CASSRLRTGEVNTDTQYF.

The gene calls are TRBV11-3 and TRBJ2-7; 9 nucleotides agree with TRBD2. This CDR3 comprises 16 residues. Germline CDR1 is SGHNT and CDR2 is YENEEA. V dropped 10 bases and J dropped 4; count of bases not matched to a gene: 17. The CDR3 protein is CAITQDLSGGRYEQYF. The CDR3 coding sequence is TGTGCCATTACCCAGGATCTGAGCGGGGGGCGGTACGAGCAGTACTTC.

The chain couples TRBV12-3 or TRBV12-4 to TRBJ2-5, with D possibly being TRBD2 (6 bases). The V end was cut by 5 bases, the J end by 7 bases, with 14 bases between. CDR3 length: 13 amino acids. CDR3 nucleotides: TGTGCCAGCAGTAGTTCCGGGAGAGGGACCCAGTACTTC. Amino acids: CASSSSGRGTQYF.

The chain couples TRBV6-5 to TRBJ1-5; tentatively, D is TRBD1 (5 bases). Germline V gene lookup returns CDR1 MNHEY and CDR2 SVGAGI. The length of the CDR3 is 15 residues. The germline V and J ends were trimmed by 6 bases and 6 bases, with 18 bases remaining between them. The CDR3 spells CASSPMAGTGQPQHF. The CDR3 DNA sequence: TGTGCCAGCAGCCCAATGGCAGGTACAGGTCAGCCCCAGCATTTT.

The chain employs TRBV5-1 and TRBJ1-3; D is undetermined. CDR1 is SGHRS, CDR2 YFSETQ, per germline. Trimming took 4 bases from V and 0 from J, leaving 11 bases between them. This CDR3 is 15 amino acids long. The CDR3 reads CASSLQASSGNTIYF. The CDR3 DNA sequence: TGCGCCAGCAGCCTCCAGGCCAGCTCTGGAAACACCATATATTTT.

In this sample, this clone turned up once. Other DNA variants within this sample encode the same CDR3. The rearrangement uses TRBV5-1 and TRBJ1-2, with 8 bases lining up with TRBD1. After removal of 0 bases from V and 6 bases from J, the junction contained 1 base not matched to a gene. The CDR3 is 13 residues long. The germline V gene encodes CDR1 SGHRS and CDR2 YFSETQ. CDR3 sequence (DNA): TGCGCCAGCAGCTTGGACAGGGGGAATGGCTACACCTTC. This translates into CASSLDRGNGYTF.

V gene TRBV19 combines with J gene TRBJ1-1; 7 bases are shared with TRBD1. J gave up 4 bases and V 3 bases, and 5 bases lay outside the gene matches. The CDR3 runs to 14 residues. Germline V gives CDR1 LNHDA, CDR2 SQIVND (reference sequence). The CDR3 protein is CASSITGVSTEAFF. For the CDR3, the DNA is TGTGCCAGTAGTATTACAGGGGTGAGCACTGAAGCTTTCTTT.

This chain connects TRBV7-2 to TRBJ2-1; 9 bases are shared with TRBD2. Germline V gives CDR1 SGHTA, CDR2 FQGNSA. This CDR3 comprises 16 residues. V was pared by 5 bases and J by 9 bases, with 14 bases of the junction left unmatched. In nucleotides, the CDR3 is TGTGCCAGCAGCCCTAGGGGACTAGCCGACGTTGTTGAGCAGTTCTTC. This encodes CASSPRGLADVVEQFF.

This chain joins TRBV18 and TRBJ1-6; weak D call: TRBD1 (6 bases). V shed 3 bases and J shed 6 bases, with 12 bases lying between them. This CDR3 contains 15 residues. Germline values: CDR1 KGHSH, CDR2 LQKENI. CDR3 region: CASSPSGQFNSPLHF. The DNA of the CDR3 is TGTGCCAGCTCACCCTCCGGACAGTTTAATTCACCCCTCCACTTT.

The CDR3 DNA follows: TGCGCCAGCACCCCTCTTTCTAGCGGGAGGGCCGGAGAGACCCAGTACTTC. Translating gives CASTPLSSGRAGETQYF. J is TRBJ2-5 and V is TRBV5-1, with TRBD2 matching 12 bases. CDR1 is SGHRS and CDR2 is YFSETQ in the germline V gene. The V and J ends lost 6 bases and 4 bases, in that order; junction bases with no gene match: 13. This CDR3 has 17 amino acids.

The CDR3 sequence is CASSLAGTGPYEQYF. In nucleotides, the CDR3 is TGTGCCAGCAGCTTAGCTGGGACAGGCCCCTACGAGCAGTACTTC. The J gene is TRBJ2-7, the V gene TRBV11-3; 8 bases are a match to TRBD1. CDR3 length: 15 residues. Germline assignment: CDR1 SGHNT and CDR2 YENEEA. J lost 2 bases, V lost 1 base, and 4 bases had no gene match.

V gene TRBV19 combines with J gene TRBJ1-6, with no clear D. CDR3 size: 15 residues. Germline values: CDR1 LNHDA, CDR2 SQIVND (reference sequence). V lost 7 bases to trimming and J lost 0 bases, with 10 bases between them. CDR3 residues: CASTPGSSYNSPLHF. The CDR3 DNA sequence: TGTGCCAGTACCCCTGGGAGCTCCTATAATTCACCCCTCCACTTT.

The V and J genes are TRBV27 and TRBJ2-7; 9 bases fit TRBD1. The CDR3 totals 15 residues. CDR1 is MNHEY and CDR2 is SMNVEV in the germline V gene (reference sequence). V shed 5 bases and J 6 bases; nucleotides not matched to a gene: 11. The CDR3 protein is CASSPLRDRAREQYF. CDR3 DNA: TGTGCCAGCAGTCCTCTCCGGGACAGGGCACGCGAGCAGTACTTC.

Comments on this clone: A read error may account for a junction end that differs from germline. The V and J genes are TRBV2 and TRBJ1-2; 9 nucleotides match TRBD1. Germline CDR1 reads SNHLY; CDR2 reads FYNNEI. The length of the CDR3 is 14 residues. Here the CDR3 reads CASRGSSRQGEFAF. The CDR3 DNA reads as TGTGCCAGCAGAGGATCCTCACGACAGGGGGAATTCGCCTTC.

The chain has TRBV16 and TRBJ1-5; 7 bases match TRBD1. J lost 3 bases, V lost 3 bases, and 8 bases had no gene match. The CDR3 is 16 residues long. In germline, CDR1 is KGHSY, CDR2 FQNENV. The CDR3 is CASSQEDTGDNQPQHF. Written as DNA, the CDR3 is TGTGCCAGCAGCCAGGAGGACACAGGGGACAATCAGCCCCAGCATTTT.

The table lists this clone with a count of one. The chain couples TRBV5-5 to TRBJ2-1, with 11 nucleotides matching TRBD2. Germline-derived CDR1 and CDR2 are SGHKS and YYEKEE (reference sequence). J gave up 8 bases and V 4 bases, and 14 bases lay outside the gene matches. This CDR3 is 17 amino acids long. The CDR3 loop is CASSRLLLAGGDDEQFF. In DNA form, the CDR3 reads TGTGCCAGCAGCCGACTCCTTCTAGCGGGAGGAGACGATGAGCAGTTCTTC.